A single sample is the source of the 2 T cell receptor beta chains below, sequenced in a study of Tregs in tolerant kidney transplant recipients. Clones were sequenced by immunoSEQ multiplex PCR, and TCRdb holds only the in-frame ones, with some missing. The sample gives approximately 99,000 clones, nearly 90% of which show up once; 0.3% to 0.4% is in the top ten. The specimen was CD4+ T cells from blood, collected before the transplant. Source of these receptors: a human donor who received a combined kidney and bone marrow transplant.

The V and J genes are TRBV5-1 and TRBJ2-5, with D possibly TRBD2 on 7 matching bases. CDR1 and CDR2 from the germline V gene are SGHRS and YFSETQ. The germline V and J ends were trimmed by 1 base and 4 bases, with 17 bases remaining between them. The CDR3 covers 16 residues. CDR3 bases: TGCGCCAGCAGCTTGCTGGGCACTAGGGGGGGAGAGACCCAGTACTTC. Protein product: CASSLLGTRGGETQYF.

This chain links TRBV6-5 with TRBJ2-5, with D maybe TRBD1 (5 bases). With 4 bases removed from V and 1 base from J, the gap between germline ends came to 7 bases. This CDR3 contains 13 residues. The germline V gene encodes CDR1 MNHEY and CDR2 SVGAGI. The CDR3 nucleotides read TGTGCCAGCAGTTTCCAGGGCCAAGAGACCCAGTACTTC. It translates to CASSFQGQETQYF.